Listed below are T cell receptor beta chains from one sample, sequenced in a study of T cells after yellow fever vaccination. Using its own MiXCR run on the 5' RACE reads, TCRdb lists one record per CDR3 protein. This table holds about 240,000 distinct CDR3 sequences, less than 8.5% found once. The input for sequencing was CD4+ T cells sorted from PBMCs, taken 15 days after the yellow fever booster vaccination. These TCRs come from a man aged 25-40 years who received the YFV17D yellow fever vaccine. Each CDR3 is given with its conserved first and last residue. Each record gives: CDR3 protein, CDR3 length, J gene, D gene, V gene. D genes are given only for firm matches.

cdr3_aa: CASSQAVSGANVLTF
cdr3_length: 15
j_call: TRBJ2-6
d_call: -
v_call: TRBV4-3

cdr3_aa: CASTGQRSYEQYF
cdr3_length: 13
j_call: TRBJ2-7
d_call: -
v_call: TRBV6-2/TRBV6-3

cdr3_aa: CCSGRAGGELFF
cdr3_length: 12
j_call: TRBJ2-2
d_call: TRBD2
v_call: TRBV7-2

cdr3_aa: CSARPRFTGELFF
cdr3_length: 13
j_call: TRBJ2-2
d_call: -
v_call: TRBV20-1

cdr3_aa: CASLRFTSTDTQYF
cdr3_length: 14
j_call: TRBJ2-3
d_call: -
v_call: TRBV5-5

cdr3_aa: CASSSKTGLAGYTDTQYF
cdr3_length: 18
j_call: TRBJ2-3
d_call: TRBD2
v_call: TRBV7-8

cdr3_aa: CASSPPLGRDTQYF
cdr3_length: 14
j_call: TRBJ2-3
d_call: -
v_call: TRBV18

cdr3_aa: CASSLKLASHTGELFF
cdr3_length: 16
j_call: TRBJ2-2
d_call: TRBD2
v_call: TRBV5-1

cdr3_aa: CASTQDRLNTEAFF
cdr3_length: 14
j_call: TRBJ1-1
d_call: TRBD1
v_call: TRBV2

cdr3_aa: CAISPRPDTQYF
cdr3_length: 12
j_call: TRBJ2-3
d_call: -
v_call: TRBV10-3

cdr3_aa: CASRNGIGELFF
cdr3_length: 12
j_call: TRBJ2-2
d_call: -
v_call: TRBV7-9

cdr3_aa: CSARDPTSRSYTF
cdr3_length: 13
j_call: TRBJ1-2
d_call: -
v_call: TRBV20-1

cdr3_aa: CASSNLGGYLAPPGTDTQYF
cdr3_length: 20
j_call: TRBJ2-3
d_call: -
v_call: TRBV7-2

cdr3_aa: CASSPSGKEVEQYF
cdr3_length: 14
j_call: TRBJ2-7
d_call: TRBD2
v_call: TRBV7-9

cdr3_aa: CSARETSTYEQYF
cdr3_length: 13
j_call: TRBJ2-7
d_call: -
v_call: TRBV20-1

cdr3_aa: CASSLTGGEETQYF
cdr3_length: 14
j_call: TRBJ2-5
d_call: TRBD1
v_call: TRBV5-1

cdr3_aa: CASSLTPGQQYF
cdr3_length: 12
j_call: TRBJ2-5
d_call: -
v_call: TRBV7-2

cdr3_aa: CASSPHYTVRGTEKLFF
cdr3_length: 17
j_call: TRBJ1-4
d_call: -
v_call: TRBV18

cdr3_aa: CASIPSGTQLYEQYF
cdr3_length: 15
j_call: TRBJ2-7
d_call: -
v_call: TRBV28

cdr3_aa: CSARDRSTGELFF
cdr3_length: 13
j_call: TRBJ2-2
d_call: -
v_call: TRBV20-1

cdr3_aa: CSAPRSQAASWYF
cdr3_length: 13
j_call: TRBJ2-4
d_call: -
v_call: TRBV20-1

cdr3_aa: CASSHTRAGSADEQYF
cdr3_length: 16
j_call: TRBJ2-7
d_call: TRBD2
v_call: TRBV6-2/TRBV6-3

cdr3_aa: CSAMKGRAYEQYF
cdr3_length: 13
j_call: TRBJ2-7
d_call: -
v_call: TRBV29-1

cdr3_aa: CASSPQGQGYNEQFF
cdr3_length: 15
j_call: TRBJ2-1
d_call: TRBD1
v_call: TRBV3-1

cdr3_aa: CASSVELQETQYF
cdr3_length: 13
j_call: TRBJ2-5
d_call: -
v_call: TRBV10-1

cdr3_aa: CASSPRGLAEYTGELFF
cdr3_length: 17
j_call: TRBJ2-2
d_call: TRBD2
v_call: TRBV7-9

cdr3_aa: CASSLRGGVYEQYF
cdr3_length: 14
j_call: TRBJ2-7
d_call: -
v_call: TRBV11-2

cdr3_aa: CASSLLREGPPQETQYF
cdr3_length: 17
j_call: TRBJ2-5
d_call: TRBD2
v_call: TRBV5-1